The 32 T cell receptor beta chains presented below share a single source sample, sequenced in a study of circulating and synovial CD4+ cells in juvenile arthritis. TCRdb's table, derived via immunoSEQ multiplex PCR, lists solely in-frame clones and lacks some. This table holds more than 13,000 clones, over 80% found once. The sample taken for sequencing was CD4+ T cells from synovial fluid. All receptors derive from a human patient with juvenile idiopathic arthritis. Some clones in this sample may be carry-over from other donors' samples.

V gene TRBV6-4 combines with J gene TRBJ1-4, with a possible D match to TRBD1 (5 bases). Germline V gene lookup returns CDR1 MRHNA and CDR2 SNTAGT. The CDR3 covers 11 residues. V dropped 10 bases and J dropped 14 bases, with 17 bases sitting between them. The CDR3 protein is CANKAADTLFF. The CDR3 DNA sequence: TGTGCCAACAAAGCCGCGGACACCCTGTTTTTT.

The chain recombines TRBV27 with TRBJ2-3, with D tentatively TRBD2 (6 bases). The CDR3 has 12 amino acids. Deletions cut 3 bases from V and 9 bases from J, with 10 bases between. CDR1 and CDR2 from the germline V gene are MNHEY and SMNVEV (reference sequence). The CDR3 here is CASSLGGTTQYF. The CDR3 DNA follows: TGTGCCAGCAGTTTGGGGGGAACCACGCAGTATTTT.

The chain couples TRBV7-9 to TRBJ1-4; 7 bases align to TRBD1. The germline gives CDR1 SEHNR, CDR2 FQNEAQ (reference sequence). J lost 3 bases, V lost 5 bases, and 3 bases had no gene match. This CDR3 has 14 residues. DNA for the CDR3: TGTGCCAGCAGCCCTACAGGGGCTAATGAAAAACTGTTTTTT. Amino acid sequence: CASSPTGANEKLFF. Together with reference TRBV7-9 and TRBJ1-4, the CDR3 gives the full variable domain: DTGVSQNPRHKITKRGQNVTFRCDPISEHNRLYWYRQTLGQGPEFLTYFQNEAQLEKSRLLSDRFSAERPKGSFSTLEIQRTEQGDSAMYLCASSPTGANEKLFFGSGTQLSVL.

J is TRBJ2-5 and V is TRBV6-1; D might be TRBD1 (6 bases). Germline V gene lookup returns CDR1 MNHNS and CDR2 SASEGT. The CDR3 loop spans 18 amino acids. The V and J ends lost 0 bases and 5 bases respectively, with 22 bases between them. The CDR3 is CASSEALGAGGNLETQYF. CDR3 in DNA: TGTGCCAGCAGTGAAGCGCTAGGAGCTGGGGGCAATCTTGAGACCCAGTACTTC.

The chain employs TRBV7-2 and TRBJ2-3, with 8 nucleotides matching TRBD1. Losses at the gene ends were 3 bases for V and 2 bases for J; bases not matched to a gene: 1. The CDR3 covers 14 residues. Germline lookup yields CDR1 SGHTA and CDR2 FQGNSA. CDR3 protein: CASSLDRVTDTQYF. For the CDR3, the DNA is TGTGCCAGCAGCTTGGACAGGGTCACAGATACGCAGTATTTT.

The chain combines TRBV9 with TRBJ1-3; maybe TRBD1 (6 bases). Trimming removed 2 bases from V and 3 bases from J, with 12 bases in between. CDR1 is SGDLS and CDR2 is YYNGEE in the germline V gene. This CDR3 region has 15 residues. CDR3 in amino acids: CASSVQGLSGNTIYF. In DNA, the CDR3 is TGTGCCAGCAGCGTTCAGGGGCTGAGTGGAAACACCATATATTTT. Complete variable domain (other parts from reference TRBV9 and TRBJ1-3): DSGVTQTPKHLITATGQRVTLRCSPRSGDLSVYWYQQSLDQGLQFLIQYYNGEERAKGNILERFSAQQFPDLHSELNLSSLELGDSALYFCASSVQGLSGNTIYFGEGSWLTVV.

The V and J genes are TRBV2 and TRBJ2-1, with D perhaps matching TRBD2 (5 bases). Germline V gene lookup returns CDR1 SNHLY and CDR2 FYNNEI. There are 15 residues in the CDR3. V was clipped by 6 bases and J by 10 bases, with 22 bases between them. The CDR3 spells CASSARTGGPGEQFF. CDR3 sequence (DNA): TGTGCCAGCAGCGCACGGACGGGCGGGCCGGGGGAGCAGTTCTTC.

The chain joins TRBV7-9 to TRBJ1-1; D not certain. This CDR3 spans 11 amino acids. V dropped 4 bases and J dropped 4 bases, with 4 bases sitting between them. CDR1 and CDR2 from the germline V gene are SEHNR and FQNEAQ (reference sequence). CDR3 coding DNA: TGTGCCAGCAGCTCTAGCACTGAAGCTTTCTTT. It specifies CASSSSTEAFF.

This clone was recorded a few times. The junction and the germline gene differ at one end; a read error may be behind it. The rearrangement links TRBV19 to TRBJ2-5; D may be TRBD1 (6 bases). CDR1 is LNHDA, CDR2 SQIVND, per germline (reference sequence). The CDR3 runs 13 residues. CDR3 amino acids: CASSNTYREIQYF. The CDR3 nucleotides read TGTGCCAGTAGTAACACCTACAGGGAGATCCAGTACTTC.

The rearrangement joins TRBV6-6 to TRBJ2-1, with TRBD1 matching 10 bases. The CDR3 is 15 amino acids. CDR1 is MNHNY, CDR2 SVGAGI, per germline (reference sequence). Trimming cost V 4 bases and J 5 bases; bases outside gene matches: 5. The CDR3 here is CASSLTGGLDNEQFF. As DNA, the CDR3 is TGTGCCAGCAGTTTGACAGGGGGCTTAGACAATGAGCAGTTCTTC.

The CDR3 sequence is CASSVGVGNEQFF. DNA for the CDR3: TGTGCCAGCAGCGTAGGCGTTGGTAATGAGCAGTTCTTC. This rearrangement joins TRBV9 to TRBJ2-1; D unclear. V lost 0 bases and J 7 bases, leaving 8 bases between the germline ends. This CDR3 spans 13 amino acids. Germline CDR1 reads SGDLS; CDR2 reads YYNGEE.

The chain recombines TRBV7-6 with TRBJ1-1; D gene ambiguous. The germline gives CDR1 SGHVS, CDR2 FNYEAQ. V was cut by 2 bases and J by 6 bases, with 13 bases left in between. The CDR3 covers 14 residues. The DNA of the CDR3 is TGTGCCAGCAGCTTAAGGTCTTCGGGTGCTGAAGCTTTCTTT. Protein: CASSLRSSGAEAFF.

The rearrangement joins TRBV6-4 to TRBJ1-5; 9 bases fit TRBD1. The CDR3 runs 15 residues. Losses at the gene ends were 2 bases for V and 4 bases for J; bases not matched to a gene: 3. Germline V gene data show CDR1 as MRHNA and CDR2 as SNTAGT. The CDR3 sequence is CASSDDGQGNQPQHF. The CDR3 DNA follows: TGTGCCAGCAGTGACGACGGACAGGGGAATCAGCCCCAGCATTTT.

The chain employs TRBV5-1 and TRBJ1-2; 7 nucleotides align to TRBD1. Germline V gene data show CDR1 as SGHRS and CDR2 as YFSETQ. V shed 4 bases, J shed 6 bases, and the junction held 9 bases outside the gene matches. The CDR3 has 14 residues. The DNA for the CDR3 is TGCGCCAGCAGCCCTCGACAGGGTGGGGATGGCTACACCTTC. This sequence encodes CASSPRQGGDGYTF. Filled out from reference TRBV5-1 and TRBJ1-2, the complete variable domain reads KAGVTQTPRYLIKTRGQQVTLSCSPISGHRSVSWYQQTPGQGLQFLFEYFSETQRNKGNFPGRFSGRQFSNSRSEMNVSTLELGDSALYLCASSPRQGGDGYTFGSGTRLTVV.

V is TRBV4-1 and J is TRBJ2-7, with D perhaps matching TRBD1 (7 bases). V was cut by 0 bases and J by 1 base, with 13 bases left in between. The CDR3 extends over 16 amino acids. Germline CDR1 is MGHRA and CDR2 is YSYEKL. CDR3 region: CASSQDLPGGSYEQYF. As DNA, the CDR3 is TGCGCCAGCAGCCAAGATCTTCCAGGGGGGTCCTACGAGCAGTACTTC.

The chain recombines TRBV29-1 with TRBJ2-6; D might be TRBD1 (5 bases). The CDR3 is 15 amino acids. Per germline, CDR1 SQVTM and CDR2 ANQGSEA. The ends were cut back, 4 bases at V and 0 bases at J, with 10 bases in the middle. The CDR3 DNA follows: TGCAGCGTTGGGACAACCCACTCTGGGGCCAACGTCCTGACTTTC. Residues: CSVGTTHSGANVLTF.

The rearrangement uses TRBV27 and TRBJ1-6; 11 nucleotides align to TRBD1. This CDR3 is built from 15 residues. After removal of 5 bases from V and 7 bases from J, the junction contained 4 bases not matched to a gene. The germline CDR1 and CDR2 sequences are MNHEY and SMNVEV (reference sequence). The CDR3 sequence is CASSLGQGANSPLHF. The DNA for the CDR3 is TGTGCCAGCAGTCTCGGACAGGGGGCGAATTCACCCCTCCACTTT.

This sequence joins TRBV7-2 and TRBJ2-7; 12 bases are shared with TRBD2. Germline loops: CDR1 SGHTA, CDR2 FQGNSA. The trim removed 3 bases at V and 5 bases at J, leaving 8 bases unmatched. The CDR3 contains 16 residues. CDR3 coding DNA: TGTGCCAGCAGCTTTCTACTTCTAGCGGGGGGGGACGAGCAGTACTTC. Residues: CASSFLLLAGGDEQYF.

The CDR3 DNA reads TGTGCCAGCAGCTTGGGGCATCAGGGCTCACCCCTCCACTTT. Protein: CASSLGHQGSPLHF. V and J are TRBV7-3 and TRBJ1-6; weak D call: TRBD1 (5 bases). Trimming stripped 3 bases from V and 10 bases from J, with 13 bases between. Germline values: CDR1 SGHTA, CDR2 FQGTGA. This CDR3 comprises 14 residues.

The CDR3 region is CASRGTSGRLHYEQYF. The CDR3, as DNA: TGTGCCAGCAGGGGGACTAGCGGGAGACTTCACTACGAGCAGTACTTC. The rearrangement uses TRBV28 and TRBJ2-7, with 14 bases aligning to TRBD2. The ends lost 6 bases at V and 3 bases at J; junction bases unmatched: 7. This CDR3 is built from 16 residues. The germline V gene has CDR1 MDHEN and CDR2 SYDVKM.

This chain links TRBV9 with TRBJ2-7, with 9 bases lining up with TRBD2. The ends lost 4 bases at V and 2 bases at J; junction bases unmatched: 4. The CDR3 totals 14 residues. The germline V gene encodes CDR1 SGDLS and CDR2 YYNGEE. The CDR3 DNA follows: TGTGCCAGCAGCTCAGAGCGGGGGGCCTACGAGCAGTACTTC. Its translation is CASSSERGAYEQYF.

There are a few counts of this clone. The chain joins TRBV5-1 to TRBJ2-2, with 12 bases fitting TRBD1. V lost 2 bases, J lost 0 bases, and 5 bases stayed unmatched. Germline CDR1 is SGHRS and CDR2 is YFSETQ. The CDR3 runs to 18 residues. CDR3 region: CASSFLGTGGSNTGELFF. CDR3 nucleotides: TGCGCCAGCAGCTTCTTGGGGACAGGGGGCTCGAACACCGGGGAGCTGTTTTTT.

The gene calls are TRBV14 and TRBJ1-1, with TRBD1 as a possible D gene (6 bases). The CDR3 covers 13 residues. V was shortened by 4 bases and J by 1 base, with 7 bases between the two germline ends. Per germline, CDR1 SGHDN and CDR2 FVKESK. CDR3 nucleotides: TGTGCCAGCAGCCTACAGGGGAACACTGAAGCTTTCTTT. Translating gives CASSLQGNTEAFF.

The chain joins TRBV20-1 to TRBJ2-7; D remains ambiguous. Per germline, CDR1 DFQATT and CDR2 SNEGSKA (reference sequence). V lost 6 bases and J lost 6, with 9 bases in between. The CDR3 totals 10 residues. The CDR3, as DNA: TGCAGTGCCCAACGTAGCGAGCAGTACTTC. Amino acid sequence: CSAQRSEQYF.

This chain joins TRBV29-1 and TRBJ2-4, with 12 bases identical to TRBD1. Germline V gene data show CDR1 as SQVTM and CDR2 as ANQGSEA. With V trimmed by 6 bases and J by 5 bases, 11 bases remained unmatched. The CDR3 spans 16 residues. The CDR3 DNA is TGCAGCGTCGGGACAGGGGGCGCATCGGTCCAAAACATTCAGTACTTC. Encoded protein: CSVGTGGASVQNIQYF.

CDR3 residues: CASSYWAGGGGTQYF. CDR3 coding DNA: TGTGCCAGCAGTTATTGGGCAGGGGGCGGTGGTACGCAGTATTTT. This sequence joins TRBV27 and TRBJ2-3; 8 bases are shared with TRBD1. J lost 8 bases, V lost 4 bases, and 11 bases had no gene match. This CDR3 contains 15 residues. Germline V CDR1 and CDR2: MNHEY, SMNVEV (reference sequence).

CDR3 loop: CSVGRGNTEAFF. CDR3 DNA: TGCAGCGTGGGGCGGGGAAACACTGAAGCTTTCTTT. The chain combines TRBV29-1 with TRBJ1-1, with D maybe TRBD1 (5 bases). Germline CDR1 is SQVTM and CDR2 is ANQGSEA. V lost 6 bases, J lost 2 bases, and 10 bases lay in between. The CDR3 length is 12 residues.

This clone has a handful of counts. The CDR3 region is CASSISTVLSNQPQHF. CDR3 nucleotides: TGTGCCAGTAGTATTTCAACAGTCCTCAGCAATCAGCCCCAGCATTTT. The genes are TRBV19 and TRBJ1-5; D remains ambiguous. The CDR3 is 16 amino acids. Germline V gene lookup returns CDR1 LNHDA and CDR2 SQIVND (reference sequence). V was trimmed by 3 bases and J by 1 base, leaving 13 bases between them.

The chain has TRBV7-2 and TRBJ2-3, with TRBD1 matching 11 bases. The V gene's germline CDR1 is SGHTA and CDR2 FQGNSA. J gave up 4 bases and V 5 bases, and 8 bases lay outside the gene matches. The CDR3 totals 16 residues. CDR3 protein: CASSLGQGAFPDTQYF. The CDR3, as DNA: TGTGCCAGCAGCCTCGGACAGGGGGCCTTCCCAGATACGCAGTATTTT.

The gene calls are TRBV5-6 and TRBJ2-7, with 9 nucleotides matching TRBD1. V dropped 4 bases and J dropped 0; count of bases not matched to a gene: 8. From germline, CDR1 is SGHDT and CDR2 YYEEEE. The CDR3 length is 16 residues. This CDR3 reads CASSPRDRATSYEQYF. The CDR3 coding sequence is TGTGCCAGCAGCCCCCGGGACAGGGCCACCTCCTACGAGCAGTACTTC.

The chain employs TRBV6-5 and TRBJ1-1; unclear D gene. The germline V and J ends were trimmed by 0 bases and 3 bases, with 8 bases remaining between them. CDR1 and CDR2 (germline): MNHEY, SVGAGI. This CDR3 region has 14 residues. As DNA, the CDR3 is TGTGCCAGCAGTTACTCGATAGTGGACACTGAAGCTTTCTTT. This translates into CASSYSIVDTEAFF.

This sequence joins TRBV15 and TRBJ2-1, with 7 bases aligning to TRBD2. The CDR3 sequence is 15 residues long. CDR1 and CDR2 from the germline V gene are LNHNV and YYDKDF (reference sequence). V was clipped by 0 bases and J by 6 bases; unmatched bases: 5. The CDR3 region has the DNA TGTGCCACCAGCAGAGATAGGAGCGGGGTCAATGAGCAGTTCTTC. Residues: CATSRDRSGVNEQFF.